This TCR beta chain came from a study of cytotoxic CD8 clonotypes in ibrutinib-treated CLL. Study-level information: Recorded responses included about 25 partial and 2 complete; following median approximately 68 months, roughly 15 stayed remitted and about 12 progressed. Overall study results and limits: Pretreatment clonality was elevated relative to age-matched healthy donors and paralleled circulating CD8+ T-cell counts. Public clonotypes were uncommon and contracted or stayed stable on treatment.

Notes on this clone: The antigen remains unidentified.

Germline-derived CDR1 and CDR2 are MNHNY and SVGAGI (reference sequence). The V gene lost 6 bases and the J gene lost 4 bases, with 12 bases spanning the gap. The CDR3 contains 14 residues. Sequencing used immunoSEQ multiplex PCR; TCRdb keeps in-frame clones, though not all of them. The table shows over 200,000 clones, with approximately 79% occurring only once. The V and J genes are TRBV6-6 and TRBJ2-2, with D perhaps matching TRBD1 (6 bases). The receptor was derived from a human donor with chronic lymphocytic leukemia. Material: PBMCs, obtained after 12 months of ibrutinib treatment. The CDR3: CASRHGQITGELFF. For the CDR3, the DNA is TGTGCCAGCAGGCACGGACAGATCACCGGGGAGCTGTTTTTT.